A single T cell receptor beta chain is shown here with its context. Its antigen remains unknown. Trimming left V 0 bases short and J 5 bases short, with 6 bases between. The CDR3 spans 12 residues. Germline V gene sequence: CDR1 SGHNT, CDR2 YYREEE (reference sequence). These data come from a study of T cell responses to AZD1222 COVID-19 vaccine. Across the study: Pooled together were second doses at about 4 or about 12 weeks.

Here immunoSEQ multiplex PCR was the method, and the copy in TCRdb shows in-frame clones only, minus some. This table holds more than 95,000 clones, around 89% found once. Study-wide results and caveats: Baseline serology detected seropositivity in only six AZD1222 recipients. Close to half of all spike-specific TCRs reportedly target regions of the variants that are unmutated.

The genes are TRBV5-4 and TRBJ2-7; no firm D call. The origin of this receptor is an adult in good health. The sequenced sample was peripheral blood, obtained on day 0 of AZD1222 vaccination. The CDR3 sequence: CASSLARDEQYF. The CDR3 DNA follows: TGTGCCAGCAGCTTGGCTAGAGACGAGCAGTACTTC.